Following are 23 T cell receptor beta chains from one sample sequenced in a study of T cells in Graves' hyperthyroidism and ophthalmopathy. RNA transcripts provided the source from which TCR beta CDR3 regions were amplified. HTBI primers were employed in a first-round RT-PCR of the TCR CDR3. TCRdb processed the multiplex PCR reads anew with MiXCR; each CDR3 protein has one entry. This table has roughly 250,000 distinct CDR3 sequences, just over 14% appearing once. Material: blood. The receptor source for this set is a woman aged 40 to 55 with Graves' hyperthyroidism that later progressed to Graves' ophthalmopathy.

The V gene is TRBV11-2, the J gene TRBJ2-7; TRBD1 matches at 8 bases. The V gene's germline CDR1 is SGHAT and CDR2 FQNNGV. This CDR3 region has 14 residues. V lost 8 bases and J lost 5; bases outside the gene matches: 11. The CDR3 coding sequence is TGTGCCAGCGACCTTCGGACAGGGCCCCACGAGCAGTACTTC. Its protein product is CASDLRTGPHEQYF.

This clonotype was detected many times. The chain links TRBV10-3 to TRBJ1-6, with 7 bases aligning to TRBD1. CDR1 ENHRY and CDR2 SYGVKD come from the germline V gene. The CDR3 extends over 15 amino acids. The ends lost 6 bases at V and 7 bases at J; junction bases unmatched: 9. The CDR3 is CAISGDSPYNSPLHF. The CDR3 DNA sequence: TGTGCCATCAGCGGGGACAGCCCATACAATTCACCCCTCCACTTT.

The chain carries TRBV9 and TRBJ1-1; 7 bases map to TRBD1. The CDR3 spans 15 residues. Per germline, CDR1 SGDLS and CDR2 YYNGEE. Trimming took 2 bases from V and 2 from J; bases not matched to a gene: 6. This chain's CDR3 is CASSVTGELNTEAFF. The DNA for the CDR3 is TGTGCCAGCAGCGTTACAGGGGAACTTAACACTGAAGCTTTCTTT.

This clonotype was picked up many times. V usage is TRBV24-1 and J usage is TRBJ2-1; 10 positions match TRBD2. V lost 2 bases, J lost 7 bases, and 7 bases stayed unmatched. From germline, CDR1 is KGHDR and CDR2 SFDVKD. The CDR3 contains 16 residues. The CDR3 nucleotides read TGTGCCACCAGTGATTGGAAGGGACTAGCGCAAAATGAGCAGTTCTTC. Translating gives CATSDWKGLAQNEQFF.

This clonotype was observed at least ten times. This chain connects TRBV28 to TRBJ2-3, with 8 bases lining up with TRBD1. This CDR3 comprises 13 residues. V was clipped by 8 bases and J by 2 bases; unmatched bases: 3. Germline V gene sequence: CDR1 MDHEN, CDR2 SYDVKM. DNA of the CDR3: TGTGCCAGCCGGACAGGGCACACAGATACGCAGTATTTT. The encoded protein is CASRTGHTDTQYF. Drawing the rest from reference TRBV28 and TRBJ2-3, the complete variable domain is DVKVTQSSRYLVKRTGEKVFLECVQDMDHENMFWYRQDPGLGLRLIYFSYDVKMKEKGDIPEGYSVSREKKERFSLILESASTNQTSMYLCASRTGHTDTQYFGPGTRLTVL.

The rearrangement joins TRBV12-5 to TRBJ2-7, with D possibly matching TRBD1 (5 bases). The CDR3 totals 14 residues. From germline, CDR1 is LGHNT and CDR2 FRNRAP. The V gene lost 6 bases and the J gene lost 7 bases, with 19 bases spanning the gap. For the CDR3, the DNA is TGTGCTAGTGGCCGCAGCAATGGGGCCGGGGAGCAGTACTTC. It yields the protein CASGRSNGAGEQYF.

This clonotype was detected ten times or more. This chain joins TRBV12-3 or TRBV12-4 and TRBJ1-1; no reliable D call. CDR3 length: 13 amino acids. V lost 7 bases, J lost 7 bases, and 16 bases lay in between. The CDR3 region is CASKIGSGVEAFF. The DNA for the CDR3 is TGTGCCAGCAAGATAGGGTCGGGAGTTGAAGCTTTCTTT.

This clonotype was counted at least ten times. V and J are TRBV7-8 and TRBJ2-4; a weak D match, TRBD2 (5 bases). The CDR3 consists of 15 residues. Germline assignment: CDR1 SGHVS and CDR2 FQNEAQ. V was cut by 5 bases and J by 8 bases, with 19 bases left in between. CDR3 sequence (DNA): TGTGCCAGCAGCGAATCACTAGTAGCCCTGGACATTCAGTACTTC. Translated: CASSESLVALDIQYF.

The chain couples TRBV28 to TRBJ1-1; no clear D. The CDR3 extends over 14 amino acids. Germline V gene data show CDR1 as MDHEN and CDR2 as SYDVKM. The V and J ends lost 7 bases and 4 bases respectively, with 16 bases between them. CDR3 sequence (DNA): TGTGCCAGCACCCCGGAATCGGGGATCACTGAAGCTTTCTTT. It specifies CASTPESGITEAFF.

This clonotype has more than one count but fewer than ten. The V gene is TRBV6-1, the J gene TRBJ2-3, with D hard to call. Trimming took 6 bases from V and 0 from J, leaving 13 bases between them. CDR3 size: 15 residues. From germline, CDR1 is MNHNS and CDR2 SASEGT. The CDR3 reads CASSGDTVSTDTQYF. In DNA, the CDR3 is TGTGCCAGCAGCGGAGACACGGTCAGCACAGATACGCAGTATTTT.

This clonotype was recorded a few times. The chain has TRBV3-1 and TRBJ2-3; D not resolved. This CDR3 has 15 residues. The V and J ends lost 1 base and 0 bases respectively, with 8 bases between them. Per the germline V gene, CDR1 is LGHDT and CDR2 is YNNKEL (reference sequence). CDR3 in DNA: TGTGCCAGCAGCCAAGGTATATCTAGCACAGATACGCAGTATTTT. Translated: CASSQGISSTDTQYF.

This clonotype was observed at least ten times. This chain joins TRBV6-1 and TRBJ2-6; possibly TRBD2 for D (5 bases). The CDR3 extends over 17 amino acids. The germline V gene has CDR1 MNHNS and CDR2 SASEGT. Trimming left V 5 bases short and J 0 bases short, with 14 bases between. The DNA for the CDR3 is TGTGCCAGCAGTTACCCCGATGGGAGCTCTGGGGCCAACGTCCTGACTTTC. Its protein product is CASSYPDGSSGANVLTF.

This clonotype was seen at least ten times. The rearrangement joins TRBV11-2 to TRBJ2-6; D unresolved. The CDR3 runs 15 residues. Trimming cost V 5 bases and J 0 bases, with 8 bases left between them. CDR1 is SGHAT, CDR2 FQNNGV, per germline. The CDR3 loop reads CASSLLRSGANVLTF. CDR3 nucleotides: TGTGCCAGCAGCCTACTGCGCTCTGGGGCCAACGTCCTGACTTTC.

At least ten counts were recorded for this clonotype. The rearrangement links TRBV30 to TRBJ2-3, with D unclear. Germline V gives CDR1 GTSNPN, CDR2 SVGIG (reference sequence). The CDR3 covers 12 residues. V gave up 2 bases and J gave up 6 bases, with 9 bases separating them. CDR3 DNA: TGTGCCTGGAGTCCCTCTGGGGATACGCAGTATTTT. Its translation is CAWSPSGDTQYF. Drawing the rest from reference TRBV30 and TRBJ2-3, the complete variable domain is SQTIHQWPATLVQPVGSPLSLECTVEGTSNPNLYWYRQAAGRGLQLLFYSVGIGQISSEVPQNLSASRPQDRQFILSSKKLLLSDSGFYLCAWSPSGDTQYFGPGTRLTVL.

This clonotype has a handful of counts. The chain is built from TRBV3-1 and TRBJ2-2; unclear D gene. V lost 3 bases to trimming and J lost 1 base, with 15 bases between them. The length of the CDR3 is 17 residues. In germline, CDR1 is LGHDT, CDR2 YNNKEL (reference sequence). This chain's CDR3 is CASSQKTTSLNTGELFF. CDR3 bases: TGTGCCAGCAGCCAGAAAACAACCTCTTTGAACACCGGGGAGCTGTTTTTT.

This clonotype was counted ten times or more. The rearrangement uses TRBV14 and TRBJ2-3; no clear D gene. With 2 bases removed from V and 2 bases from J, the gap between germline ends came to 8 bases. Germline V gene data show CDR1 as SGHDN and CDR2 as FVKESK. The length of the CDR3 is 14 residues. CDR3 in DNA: TGTGCCAGCAGCCAACCTCGACACACAGATACGCAGTATTTT. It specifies CASSQPRHTDTQYF.

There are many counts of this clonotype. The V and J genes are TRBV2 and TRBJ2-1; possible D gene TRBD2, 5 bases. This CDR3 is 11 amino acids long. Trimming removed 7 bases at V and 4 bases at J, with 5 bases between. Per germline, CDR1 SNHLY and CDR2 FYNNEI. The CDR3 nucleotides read TGTGCCAGCAAGCGGTACAATGAGCAGTTCTTC. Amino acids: CASKRYNEQFF.

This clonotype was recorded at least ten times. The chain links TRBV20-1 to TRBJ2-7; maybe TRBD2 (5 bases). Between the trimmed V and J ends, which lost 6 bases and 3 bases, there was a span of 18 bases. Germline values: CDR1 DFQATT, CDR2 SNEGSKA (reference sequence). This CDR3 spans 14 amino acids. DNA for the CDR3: TGCAGTGCCCGGGGAGCTACGGCTTACTACGAGCAGTACTTC. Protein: CSARGATAYYEQYF.

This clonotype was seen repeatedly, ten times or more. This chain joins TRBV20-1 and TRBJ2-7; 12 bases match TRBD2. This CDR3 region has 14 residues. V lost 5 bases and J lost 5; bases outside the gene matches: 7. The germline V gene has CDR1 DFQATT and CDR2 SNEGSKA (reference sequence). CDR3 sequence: CSAQKTSGSHEQYF. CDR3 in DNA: TGCAGTGCTCAAAAGACTAGCGGGAGCCACGAGCAGTACTTC.

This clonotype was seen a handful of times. The CDR3 sequence is CSARRTLRSNEQFF. The CDR3 DNA reads TGCAGTGCTAGACGGACACTCAGATCCAATGAGCAGTTCTTC. V gene TRBV20-1 combines with J gene TRBJ2-1; tentative D call: TRBD1 (5 bases). CDR3 length: 14 residues. Germline V lookup: CDR1 DFQATT, CDR2 SNEGSKA (reference sequence). Trimming left V 2 bases short and J 6 bases short, with 14 bases between.

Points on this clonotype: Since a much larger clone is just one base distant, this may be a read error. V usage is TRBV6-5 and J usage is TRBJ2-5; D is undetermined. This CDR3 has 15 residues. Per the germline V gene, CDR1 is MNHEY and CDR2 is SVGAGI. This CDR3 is CASSYSAGIQETQCF. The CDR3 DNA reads TGTGCCAGCAGTTACTCTGCAGGTATCCAAGAGACCCAGTGCTTC.

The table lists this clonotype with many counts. Here the CDR3 reads CASSLVLSYEQYF. Written as DNA, the CDR3 is TGTGCCAGCAGCTTAGTTCTGAGCTACGAGCAGTACTTC. The chain is built from TRBV7-9 and TRBJ2-7; D gene unclear. Trimming cost V 1 base and J 3 bases, with 7 bases left between them. This CDR3 has 13 residues. Germline V CDR1 and CDR2: SEHNR, FQNEAQ (reference sequence).

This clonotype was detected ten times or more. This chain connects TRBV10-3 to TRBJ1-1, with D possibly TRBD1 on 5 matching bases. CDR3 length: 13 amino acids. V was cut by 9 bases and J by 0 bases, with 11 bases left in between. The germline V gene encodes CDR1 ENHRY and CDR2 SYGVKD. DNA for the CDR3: TGTGCCATTAAGACAGTCATGAACACTGAAGCTTTCTTT. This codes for CAIKTVMNTEAFF.